A single sample gave rise to the 11 T cell receptor beta chains below, sequenced in a study of shared clonotypes between healthy human individuals. Libraries were prepared by immunoSEQ multiplex PCR; TCRdb keeps only in-frame clonotypes and omits some of them. The sample includes about 680,000 clones, approximately 79% of them seen just once. The sequencing input was memory CD4+ T cells sorted from blood. Subset defined: CD45RA-negative fraction. These receptors all come from a woman in her twenties or thirties in good health.

This clone was recorded only once. Different DNA sequences within this sample yield the same CDR3. The rearrangement uses TRBV5-1 and TRBJ2-2; perhaps TRBD1 as D (5 bases). CDR1 is SGHRS, CDR2 YFSETQ, per germline. The CDR3 totals 15 residues. V gave up 2 bases and J gave up 3 bases, with 11 bases separating them. The CDR3 bases are TGCGCCAGCAGCTTAGGTGACAGAGACACCGGGGAGCTGTTTTTT. Its translation is CASSLGDRDTGELFF.

This clone came up once. The CDR3 bases are TGTGCCAGCAGCTTGGGTCTAGCGGGAGGAAATGAGCAGTTCTTC. It codes for CASSLGLAGGNEQFF. V gene TRBV5-4 combines with J gene TRBJ2-1; 11 nucleotides agree with TRBD2. CDR3 size: 15 residues. In germline, CDR1 is SGHNT, CDR2 YYREEE (reference sequence). Losses at the gene ends were 0 bases for V and 7 bases for J; bases not matched to a gene: 3. The complete variable domain, with remaining parts taken from reference TRBV5-4 and TRBJ2-1, reads ETGVTQSPTHLIKTRGQQVTLRCSSQSGHNTVSWYQQALGQGPQFIFQYYREEENGRGNFPPRFSGLQFPNYSSELNVNALELDDSALYLCASSLGLAGGNEQFFGPGTRLTVL.

This clone was detected once. V and J are TRBV4-1 and TRBJ2-5; 7 positions match TRBD1. V lost 3 bases, J lost 6 bases, and 13 bases stayed unmatched. The CDR3 runs 16 residues. Looked up from germline, CDR1 is MGHRA and CDR2 is YSYEKL. The CDR3 DNA reads TGCGCCAGCAGCCATCCCCAGGGCGACAGGGCAAAGACCCAGTACTTC. Encoded protein: CASSHPQGDRAKTQYF.

CDR3 sequence: CASSVDGTSGRAIYF. CDR3 sequence (DNA): TGTGCCAGCAGCGTAGATGGGACTAGCGGGAGGGCAATCTACTTC. This chain uses TRBV9 with TRBJ2-5, with 16 bases identical to TRBD2. Trimming took 0 bases from V and 14 from J; bases not matched to a gene: 7. The CDR3 has 15 amino acids. Looked up from germline, CDR1 is SGDLS and CDR2 is YYNGEE.

J is TRBJ2-3 and V is TRBV7-3; 12 positions agree with TRBD2. The junction had 6 bases not matched to a gene; V was cut back by 5 bases and J by 3 bases. The CDR3 has 16 amino acids. The V gene's germline CDR1 is SGHTA and CDR2 FQGTGA. Here the CDR3 reads CASSPTSGRMTDTQYF. CDR3 bases: TGTGCCAGCAGCCCCACTAGCGGGAGGATGACAGATACGCAGTATTTT. Supplemented by reference TRBV7-3 and TRBJ2-3, the full variable domain reads GAGVSQTPSNKVTEKGKYVELRCDPISGHTALYWYRQSLGQGPEFLIYFQGTGAADDSGLPNDRFFAVRPEGSVSTLKIQRTERGDSAVYLCASSPTSGRMTDTQYFGPGTRLTVL.

The chain joins TRBV15 to TRBJ1-5; D call uncertain. The V gene's germline CDR1 is LNHNV and CDR2 YYDKDF (reference sequence). The CDR3 runs to 18 residues. The V end was cut by 5 bases, the J end by 0 bases, with 20 bases between. The CDR3 region has the DNA TGTGCCACCAGCCCCGGGAGGGAGGAATCAGTTAGCAATCAGCCCCAGCATTTT. Its protein is CATSPGREESVSNQPQHF.

This chain connects TRBV9 to TRBJ2-1; TRBD2 matches at 9 bases. CDR3 length: 17 residues. Germline V gives CDR1 SGDLS, CDR2 YYNGEE. Losses at the gene ends were 2 bases for V and 6 bases for J; bases not matched to a gene: 12. The CDR3 sequence: CASSVSAAGGNGNEQFF. For the CDR3, the DNA is TGTGCCAGCAGCGTGAGTGCAGCGGGAGGAAATGGCAATGAGCAGTTCTTC.

V usage is TRBV29-1 and J usage is TRBJ1-2; no firm D call. Germline CDR1 reads SQVTM; CDR2 reads ANQGSEA. CDR3 length: 13 amino acids. Trimming pared 4 bases from V and 3 bases from J, leaving 12 bases between. CDR3 protein: CSVVKGTDYGYTF. The CDR3 DNA reads as TGCAGCGTTGTAAAGGGAACGGACTATGGCTACACCTTC.

This chain uses TRBV11-2 with TRBJ2-3, with TRBD2 matching over 8 bases. Unmatched junction bases numbered 5, after V lost 3 bases and J lost 0 bases. The germline CDR1 and CDR2 sequences are SGHAT and FQNNGV. The CDR3 covers 16 residues. In DNA form, the CDR3 reads TGTGCCAGCAGCTTTACTAGCGGCATTAGCACAGATACGCAGTATTTT. It specifies CASSFTSGISTDTQYF.

This rearrangement joins TRBV19 to TRBJ1-1; weak D call: TRBD1 (5 bases). The germline V and J ends were trimmed by 3 bases and 7 bases, with 9 bases remaining between them. Germline V gene data show CDR1 as LNHDA and CDR2 as SQIVND (reference sequence). The CDR3 sequence is 12 residues long. The CDR3 DNA reads as TGTGCCAGTAGTATCGGACATTTTGAAGCTTTCTTT. Translating gives CASSIGHFEAFF.

This sequence joins TRBV6-4 and TRBJ2-1; 8 bases map to TRBD1. V lost 3 bases, J lost 9 bases, and 10 bases stayed unmatched. The length of the CDR3 is 15 residues. Germline V gene sequence: CDR1 MRHNA, CDR2 SNTAGT. The CDR3 DNA is TGTGCCAGCAGTGAGTACGAAGGACAGGGAGGTGAGCAGTTCTTC. It is translated as CASSEYEGQGGEQFF.